This TCR beta chain was retrieved from a study of T cell responses to AZD1222 COVID-19 vaccine (dated by TCRdb to about 2021). Notes on the research overall: Because spike-specific TCR depth and breadth did not differ between the two schedules, AZD1222 recipients who got a second dose at roughly 4 weeks were pooled with those who got a second dose at roughly 12 weeks. TCR sequencing covered 233 trial participants: 207 given two doses of AZD1222 and around 26 given two doses of MenACWY control vaccine. Enrollment into the trials was organized by age into subgroups of 18-55, 56-69 and 70-plus years, and those subgroups contained approximately 160, 26 and 62 TCR-sequenced participants, respectively. Points the paper makes about the study in general: Vaccine-associated CD4 TCRs spanned the whole spike protein, with dominant responses in regions 160-218 and 743-854. Only a handful of AZD1222 recipients were SARS-CoV-2 seropositive at baseline, limiting conclusions about previously exposed vaccinees. Spike-specific TCR breadth and depth rose significantly after two AZD1222 doses compared with day 0 and with MenACWY recipients. Because no day 14 peak-response samples were available, the repertoires could be characterized only after the peak T cell response. Participants were mostly white British and included more females than males, and it was suggested by the authors that clonal diversity may have been underestimated. The 56-69-year group was small, and its depth increase did not reach significance, likely because of low power. Reportedly, almost half of the unique spike-specific TCRs recognized epitopes lying outside the regions that are mutated in the B.1.351 and B.1.1.7 variants.

The sample's time point, from its label and the paper: baseline before first vaccination. The vaccinee samples were drawn from two UK trials, COV001 and COV002, one of which was a single-blind randomized controlled phase 2/3 trial testing AZD1222 (ChAdOx1 nCoV-19) in healthy adults. For TCRbeta chain sequencing, PBMC samples were collected from trial participants at day 0 and at day 28 after the second dose. In the case of this clone: The antigen this receptor binds is unknown. No base quality values were provided; no much bigger clone lies one nucleotide off.

The CDR3 regions of human TCRbeta chains were subjected to immunosequencing. In the authors' own workflow: Repertoire TCRs were checked for matches against a reference library of SARS-CoV-2-specific TCRs that had been generated using the MIRA antigen-specificity platform. Breadth meant the fraction of unique TCRs that were SARS-CoV-2-associated, whereas depth meant the fraction of total T cells that were SARS-CoV-2-associated. Using the MIRA data, every spike-specific TCR was mapped to the spike region that the TCR reacted to and assigned to either a CD4 or a CD8 class. Log10-transformed breadth and depth values were compared by one-way ANOVA with Sidak's multiple comparisons tests. Entries here come from immuneACCESS through TCRdb and include only in-frame sequences with V and J called. Some clones fail to appear in such tables; in the studies checked, an unresolved V gene covers under half of the shortfall, and the cause of the remainder is unknown. For V, J and clone size, that table is used; D and trimming come from the DNA. For this sample there are about 99,000 clones; less than 95% appear just once. The ten largest clones add up to about 5% of the sample.

Spanning cysteine to phenylalanine, the CDR3 consists of 13 amino acids. Only the CDR3 DNA is retained, 39 bases long and in frame from the first base. Relative to germline, V is 7 bases shorter and J is 4 bases shorter, with 13 bases between their ends. From a lookup of the germline V gene (reference sequence), CDR1 and CDR2 are LNHDA and SQIVND. This TCR was recovered from an adult in good health. The V gene is TRBV19 and the J gene is TRBJ1-1; too little of a D gene remains to name it. Sequenced material: peripheral blood, taken on day 0 of AZD1222 vaccination. The CDR3 protein: CASKVTLSTEAFF. The nucleotides are TGTGCCAGTAAGGTCACCTTGAGCACTGAAGCTTTCTTT.